The clone carrying this T cell receptor (beta chain) appeared many times. With V trimmed by 4 bases and J by 6 bases, 7 bases remained unmatched. This CDR3 spans 15 amino acids. CDR1 is MDHEN and CDR2 is SYDVKM in the germline V gene. This entry is derived from a study of spatial heterogeneity in lung cancer. TCRdb independently ran MiXCR on the 5' RACE reads; one entry per CDR3 protein. This table has tens of thousands of distinct CDR3 sequences, about 7% appearing once. Documented time point: sample taken at primary tumor resection. J is TRBJ1-5 and V is TRBV28; 9 bases align to TRBD1. The sample consisted of PBMCs, taken at surgery. This TCR derives from a male donor with early-stage non-small cell lung cancer. The DNA of the CDR3 is TGTGCCAGCAGTTCCCCGGGACAGGGTGGTCAGCCCCAGCATTTT. Translating it yields CASSSPGQGGQPQHF.